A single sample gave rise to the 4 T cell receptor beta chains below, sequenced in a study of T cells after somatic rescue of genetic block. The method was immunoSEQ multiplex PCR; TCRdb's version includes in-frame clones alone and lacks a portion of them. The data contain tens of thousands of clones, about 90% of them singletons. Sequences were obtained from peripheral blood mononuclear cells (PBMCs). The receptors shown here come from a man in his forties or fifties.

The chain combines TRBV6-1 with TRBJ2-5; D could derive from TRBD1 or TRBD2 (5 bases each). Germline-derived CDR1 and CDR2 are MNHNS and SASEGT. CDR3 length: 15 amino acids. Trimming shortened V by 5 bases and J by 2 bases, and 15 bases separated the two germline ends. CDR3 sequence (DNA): TGTGCCAGCAGTACCCTCGGGGCTGCGCAAGAGACCCAGTACTTC. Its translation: CASSTLGAAQETQYF.

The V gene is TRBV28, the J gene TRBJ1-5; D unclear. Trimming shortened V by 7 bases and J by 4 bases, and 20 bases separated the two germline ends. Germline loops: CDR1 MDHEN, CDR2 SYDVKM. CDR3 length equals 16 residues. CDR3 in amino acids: CASKGRNWRRNQPQHF. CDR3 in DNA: TGTGCCAGCAAAGGGCGCAACTGGAGGCGAAATCAGCCCCAGCATTTT.

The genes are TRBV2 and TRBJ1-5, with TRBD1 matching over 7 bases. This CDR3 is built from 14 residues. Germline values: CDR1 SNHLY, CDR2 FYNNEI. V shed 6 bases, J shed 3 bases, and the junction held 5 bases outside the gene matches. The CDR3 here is CASRPDRDNQPQHF. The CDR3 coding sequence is TGTGCCAGCAGGCCCGACAGGGACAATCAGCCCCAGCATTTT.

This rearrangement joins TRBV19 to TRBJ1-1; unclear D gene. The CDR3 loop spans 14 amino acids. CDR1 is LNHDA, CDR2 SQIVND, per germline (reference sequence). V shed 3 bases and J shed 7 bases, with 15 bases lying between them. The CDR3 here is CASSMDPTALEAFF. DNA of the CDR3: TGTGCCAGTAGTATGGACCCCACGGCCCTTGAAGCTTTCTTT.